These 2 T cell receptor beta chains originate from one sample sequenced in a study of blood T cell repertoires in COVID-19. The data were produced by immunoSEQ multiplex PCR, yet TCRdb's version contains in-frame clones alone and is incomplete. The table shows about 87,000 clones, with around 86% occurring only once. Sequences were obtained from peripheral blood. These receptors all come from a woman aged 70-85 years with acute or convalescent COVID-19.

This clone has just a few counts. This rearrangement joins TRBV7-9 to TRBJ1-1; a weak D match, TRBD1 (5 bases). The CDR3 loop spans 12 amino acids. The germline CDR1 and CDR2 sequences are SEHNR and FQNEAQ (reference sequence). V gave up 8 bases and J gave up 6 bases, with 13 bases separating them. This chain's CDR3 is CASSPGMPEAFF. The CDR3 DNA follows: TGTGCCAGCTCTCCAGGGATGCCTGAAGCTTTCTTT.

The CDR3 here is CATSRAGDQETQYF. The CDR3 DNA sequence: TGTGCCACCAGCCGAGCGGGGGACCAAGAGACCCAGTACTTC. The chain uses TRBV24-1 and TRBJ2-5, with TRBD2 identical over 8 bases. V trimming: 7 bases; J trimming: 0 bases; junction bases outside the gene matches: 3. The germline V gene has CDR1 KGHDR and CDR2 SFDVKD. This CDR3 comprises 14 residues.